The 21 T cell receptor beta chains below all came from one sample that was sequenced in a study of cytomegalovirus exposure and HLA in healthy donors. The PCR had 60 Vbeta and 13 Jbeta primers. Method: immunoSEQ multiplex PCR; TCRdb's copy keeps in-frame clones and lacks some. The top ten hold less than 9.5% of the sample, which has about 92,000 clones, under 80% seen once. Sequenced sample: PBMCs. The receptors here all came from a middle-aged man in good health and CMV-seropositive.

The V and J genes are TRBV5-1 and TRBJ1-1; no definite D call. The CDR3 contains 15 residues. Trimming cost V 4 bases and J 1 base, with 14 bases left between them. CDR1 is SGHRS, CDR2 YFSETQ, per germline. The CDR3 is CASSLDPQENTEAFF. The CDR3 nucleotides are TGCGCCAGCAGCCTCGACCCCCAGGAGAACACTGAAGCTTTCTTT.

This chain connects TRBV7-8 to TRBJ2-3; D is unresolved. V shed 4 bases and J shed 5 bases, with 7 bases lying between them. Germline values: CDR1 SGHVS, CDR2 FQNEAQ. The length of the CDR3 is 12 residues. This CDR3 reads CASSSPGDTQYF. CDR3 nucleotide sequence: TGTGCCAGCAGCTCCCCAGGAGATACGCAGTATTTT.

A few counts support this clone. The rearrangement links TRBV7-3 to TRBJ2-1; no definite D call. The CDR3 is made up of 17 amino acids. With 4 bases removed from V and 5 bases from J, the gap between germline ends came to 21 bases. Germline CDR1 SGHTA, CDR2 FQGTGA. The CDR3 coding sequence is TGTGCCAGCAGCTCCCTAATTAGTCATGAACTTAACAATGAGCAGTTCTTC. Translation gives CASSSLISHELNNEQFF.

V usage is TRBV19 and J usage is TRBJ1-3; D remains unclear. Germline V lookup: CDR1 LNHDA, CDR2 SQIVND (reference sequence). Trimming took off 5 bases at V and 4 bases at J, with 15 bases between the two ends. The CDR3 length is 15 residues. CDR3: CASSRIFGSGNTIYF. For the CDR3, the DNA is TGTGCCAGTAGTCGCATCTTCGGGTCCGGAAACACCATATATTTT.

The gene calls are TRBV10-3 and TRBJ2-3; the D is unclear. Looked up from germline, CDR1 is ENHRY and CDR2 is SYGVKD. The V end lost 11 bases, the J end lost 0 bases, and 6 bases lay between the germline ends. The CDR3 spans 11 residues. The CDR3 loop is CASSSTDTQYF. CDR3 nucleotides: TGTGCCTCGTCTAGCACAGATACGCAGTATTTT.

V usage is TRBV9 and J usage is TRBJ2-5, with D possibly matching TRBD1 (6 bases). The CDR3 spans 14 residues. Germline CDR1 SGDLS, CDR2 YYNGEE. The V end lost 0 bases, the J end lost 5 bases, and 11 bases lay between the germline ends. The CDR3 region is CASSVDRGSETQYF. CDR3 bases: TGTGCCAGCAGCGTAGATAGGGGGTCGGAGACCCAGTACTTC. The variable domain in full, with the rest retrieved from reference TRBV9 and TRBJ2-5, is DSGVTQTPKHLITATGQRVTLRCSPRSGDLSVYWYQQSLDQGLQFLIQYYNGEERAKGNILERFSAQQFPDLHSELNLSSLELGDSALYFCASSVDRGSETQYFGPGTRLLVL.

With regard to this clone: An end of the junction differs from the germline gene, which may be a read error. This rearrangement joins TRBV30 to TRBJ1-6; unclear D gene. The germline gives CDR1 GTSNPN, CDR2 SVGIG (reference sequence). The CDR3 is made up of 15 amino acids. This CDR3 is CAWSVGVSSNSPLHF. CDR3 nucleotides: TGTGCCTGGAGTGTCGGGGTATCCTCTAATTCACCCCTCCACTTT.

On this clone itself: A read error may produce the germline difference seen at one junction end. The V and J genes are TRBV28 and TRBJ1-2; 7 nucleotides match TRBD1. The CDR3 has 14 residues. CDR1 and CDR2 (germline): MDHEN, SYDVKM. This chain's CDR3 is CASRTGPANYGYPF. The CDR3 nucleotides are TGTGCCAGCAGGACAGGGCCCGCTAACTATGGCTACCCCTTC.

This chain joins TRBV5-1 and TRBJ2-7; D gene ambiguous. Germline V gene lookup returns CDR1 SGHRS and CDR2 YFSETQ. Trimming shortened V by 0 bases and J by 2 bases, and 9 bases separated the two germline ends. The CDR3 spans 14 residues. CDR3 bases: TGCGCCAGCAGCTTGGAGCGAAAAACCTACGAGCAGTACTTC. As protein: CASSLERKTYEQYF.

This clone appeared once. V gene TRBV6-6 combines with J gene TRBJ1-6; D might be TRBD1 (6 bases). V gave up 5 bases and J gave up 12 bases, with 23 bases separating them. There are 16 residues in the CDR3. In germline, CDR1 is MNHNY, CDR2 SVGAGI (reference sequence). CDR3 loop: CASSPPPGHVGRPLHF. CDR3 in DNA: TGTGCCAGCAGTCCGCCCCCGGGACATGTTGGTAGACCCCTCCACTTT.

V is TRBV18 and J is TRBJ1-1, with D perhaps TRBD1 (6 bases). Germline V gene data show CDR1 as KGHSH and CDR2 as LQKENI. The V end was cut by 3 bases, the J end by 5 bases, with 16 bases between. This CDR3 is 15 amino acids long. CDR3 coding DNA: TGTGCCAGCTCACCCACCCCGCTAGGGACAACTGAAGCTTTCTTT. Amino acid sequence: CASSPTPLGTTEAFF.

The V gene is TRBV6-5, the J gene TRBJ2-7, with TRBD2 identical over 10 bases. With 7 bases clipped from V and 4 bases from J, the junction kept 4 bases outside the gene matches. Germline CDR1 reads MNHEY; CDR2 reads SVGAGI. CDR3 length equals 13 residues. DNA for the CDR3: TGTGCCAGCACCGGACTAGCGGAATACGAGCAGTACTTC. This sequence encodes CASTGLAEYEQYF.

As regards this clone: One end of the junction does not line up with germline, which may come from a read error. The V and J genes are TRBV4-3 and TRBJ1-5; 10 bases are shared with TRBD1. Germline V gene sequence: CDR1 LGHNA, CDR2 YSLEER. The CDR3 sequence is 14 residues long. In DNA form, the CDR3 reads TGCGCCAGCAGCCAGACAGGGGGCAATCAGCCCCAGAATTTT. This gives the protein CASSQTGGNQPQNF.

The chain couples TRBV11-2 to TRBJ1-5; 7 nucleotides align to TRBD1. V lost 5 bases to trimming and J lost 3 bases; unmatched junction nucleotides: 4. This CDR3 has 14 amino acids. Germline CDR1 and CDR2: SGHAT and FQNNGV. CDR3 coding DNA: TGTGCCAGCAGCGAAGGACAGGCCAATCAGCCCCAGCATTTT. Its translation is CASSEGQANQPQHF.

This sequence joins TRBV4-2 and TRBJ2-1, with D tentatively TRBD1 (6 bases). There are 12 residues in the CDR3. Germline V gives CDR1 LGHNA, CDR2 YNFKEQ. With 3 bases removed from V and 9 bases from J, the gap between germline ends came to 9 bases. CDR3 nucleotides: TGTGCCAGCAGCCAGGGGGCGGGTGAGCAGTTCTTC. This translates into CASSQGAGEQFF.

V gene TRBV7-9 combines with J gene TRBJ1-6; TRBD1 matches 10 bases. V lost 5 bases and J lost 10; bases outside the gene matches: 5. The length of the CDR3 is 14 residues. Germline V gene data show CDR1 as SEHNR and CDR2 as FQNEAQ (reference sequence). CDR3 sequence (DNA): TGTGCCAGCAGCCCGACAGGGGGCACCTCACCCCTCCACTTT. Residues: CASSPTGGTSPLHF.

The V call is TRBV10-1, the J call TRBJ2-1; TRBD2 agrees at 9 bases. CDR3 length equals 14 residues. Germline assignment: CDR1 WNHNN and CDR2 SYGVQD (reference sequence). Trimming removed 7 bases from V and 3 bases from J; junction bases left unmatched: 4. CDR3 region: CASTGLAFYNEQFF. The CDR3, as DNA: TGCGCCAGCACCGGACTAGCGTTCTACAATGAGCAGTTCTTC.

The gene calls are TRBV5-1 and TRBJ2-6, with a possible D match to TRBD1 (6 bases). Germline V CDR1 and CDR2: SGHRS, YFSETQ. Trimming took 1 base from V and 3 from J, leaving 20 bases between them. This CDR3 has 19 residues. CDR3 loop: CASSLLAPGVTSGANVLTF. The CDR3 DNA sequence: TGCGCCAGCAGCTTGTTGGCGCCAGGGGTTACTAGTGGGGCCAACGTCCTGACTTTC. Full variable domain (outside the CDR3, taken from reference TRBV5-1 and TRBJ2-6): KAGVTQTPRYLIKTRGQQVTLSCSPISGHRSVSWYQQTPGQGLQFLFEYFSETQRNKGNFPGRFSGRQFSNSRSEMNVSTLELGDSALYLCASSLLAPGVTSGANVLTFGAGSRLTVL.

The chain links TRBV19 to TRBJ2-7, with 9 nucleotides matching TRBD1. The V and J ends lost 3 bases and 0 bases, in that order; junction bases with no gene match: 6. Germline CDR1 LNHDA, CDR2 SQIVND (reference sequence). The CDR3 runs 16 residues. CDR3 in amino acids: CASSIGRGQGSYEQYF. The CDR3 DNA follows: TGTGCCAGTAGTATTGGTAGGGGACAGGGCTCCTACGAGCAGTACTTC.

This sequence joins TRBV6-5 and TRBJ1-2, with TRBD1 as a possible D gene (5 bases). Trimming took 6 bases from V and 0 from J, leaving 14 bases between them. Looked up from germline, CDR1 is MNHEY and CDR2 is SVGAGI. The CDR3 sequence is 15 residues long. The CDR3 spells CASSHGGRANYGYTF. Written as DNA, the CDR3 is TGTGCCAGCAGCCACGGGGGAAGAGCTAACTATGGCTACACCTTC.

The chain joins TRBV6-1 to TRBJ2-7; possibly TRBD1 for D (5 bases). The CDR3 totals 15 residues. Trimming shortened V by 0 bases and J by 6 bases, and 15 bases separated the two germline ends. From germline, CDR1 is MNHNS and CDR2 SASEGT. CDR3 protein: CASSEARWQGGEQYF. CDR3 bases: TGTGCCAGCAGTGAAGCGCGATGGCAGGGTGGCGAGCAGTACTTC.